This TCR beta chain came from a study of blood T cell repertoires in COVID-19. As for the study in general: Italy, Spain and the United States were the sources of the convalescent and acute COVID-19 samples. Sample material is recorded as cDNA or gDNA derived from T cells, B-cell-depleted T cells, or PBMCs.

As originally analysed: Reference gene primer amplification yielded estimated nucleated cell counts. The method was immunoSEQ multiplex PCR; TCRdb's version includes in-frame clones alone and lacks a portion of them. V and J calls and clone size are given by that table; D and trimming were obtained from the DNA. This sample carries 250,000 to 350,000 clones, 80% to 90% of them seen once, and the ten largest clones take around 0.84%. J was trimmed by 6 bases and V by 5 bases; bases with no gene match: 13. CDR1 is MGHRA, CDR2 YSYEKL, per germline. CDR3 length: 17 residues. The clonotype comes from a man aged 25-45 years with acute or convalescent COVID-19. The chain couples TRBV4-1 to TRBJ2-3; 11 bases line up with TRBD2. The sequenced sample was peripheral blood. The CDR3 spells CASSKPSGTSGYDTQYF. The CDR3, as DNA: TGCGCCAGCAGCAAACCATCCGGGACTAGCGGTTATGATACGCAGTATTTT.